This T cell receptor beta chain was identified during a study of vaccination effects on CD4 cells after COVID-19. Study-level results: Clones arising from infection and from vaccination showed marked clonal contraction late after vaccination.

Assay used: immunoSEQ multiplex PCR; TCRdb lists only in-frame clones, some missing. The sample lists fewer than 80,000 clones, 74% occurring once. Expansion with viral peptide pools was applied to antigen-specific CD4+ T cells by the ViraFEST assay prior to sequencing. With more than 9 days of culture completed, CD4+ T cells were isolated. Participants were vaccinated with two doses of either the BNT162b2 or mRNA-1273 vaccine. Days 3 and 7 were when half the medium was replaced with IL-2 medium. This CDR3 spans 14 amino acids. From germline, CDR1 is MRHNA and CDR2 SNTAGT. The germline V and J ends were trimmed by 4 bases and 2 bases, with 6 bases remaining between them. Concerning this clone itself: What it binds is not known.

The input for sequencing was CD4+ T cells from PBMCs cultured with HCoV-229E spike peptides, taken after COVID-19 vaccination. The V and J genes are TRBV6-4 and TRBJ2-6; D is unresolved. The receptor was derived from a human donor who received a COVID-19 vaccine. CDR3 sequence (DNA): TGTGCCAGCAGTGTCCAAACTGGGGCCAACGTCCTGACTTTC. Its translation is CASSVQTGANVLTF.